The sample holds a few counts of the clone carrying this T cell receptor beta chain. This sample was included in a study of patients and donors after allogeneic stem cell transplantation. TCRdb itself ran the RT-PCR reads through MiXCR, one entry per CDR3 protein. The table shows some 87,000 distinct CDR3 sequences, with about 48% occurring only once. Sequenced input: blood, either unsorted or a sorted T cell fraction (not recorded which). This TCR derives from a human donor who was either an allogeneic HSCT recipient or a stem cell or donor lymphocyte infusion donor (not recorded which). It is not recorded whose cells these are; they may come from a transplant donor.

CDR3 coding DNA: TGCAGTGCTAGAGCGGCGGCTGGCAATTCACCCCTCCACTTT. This codes for CSARAAAGNSPLHF. The rearrangement uses TRBV20-1 and TRBJ1-6; the D is unclear. CDR1 is DFQATT and CDR2 is SNEGSKA in the germline V gene (reference sequence). The germline V and J ends were trimmed by 1 base and 7 bases, with 11 bases remaining between them. This CDR3 region has 14 residues.